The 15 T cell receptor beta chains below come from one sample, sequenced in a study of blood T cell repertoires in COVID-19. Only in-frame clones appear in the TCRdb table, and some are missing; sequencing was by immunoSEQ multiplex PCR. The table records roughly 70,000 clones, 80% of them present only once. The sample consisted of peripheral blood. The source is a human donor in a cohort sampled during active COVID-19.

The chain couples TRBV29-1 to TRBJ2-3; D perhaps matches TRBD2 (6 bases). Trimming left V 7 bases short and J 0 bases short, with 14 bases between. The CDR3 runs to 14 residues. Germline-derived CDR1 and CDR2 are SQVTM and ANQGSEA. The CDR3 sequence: CSAGRTFSTDTQYF. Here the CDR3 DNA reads TGCAGCGCTGGGAGGACCTTTAGCACAGATACGCAGTATTTT.

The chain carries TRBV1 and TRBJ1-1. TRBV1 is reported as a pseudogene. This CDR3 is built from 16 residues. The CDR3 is CTSSQRLVRENTEAFF. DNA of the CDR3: TGCACCAGCAGCCAAAGGTTAGTGCGGGAAAACACTGAAGCTTTCTTT.

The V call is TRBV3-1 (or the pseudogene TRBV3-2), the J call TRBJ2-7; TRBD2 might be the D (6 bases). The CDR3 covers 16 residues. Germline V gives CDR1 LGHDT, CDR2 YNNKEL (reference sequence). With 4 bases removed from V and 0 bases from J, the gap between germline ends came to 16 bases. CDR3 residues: CASSPLAVRGSYEQYF. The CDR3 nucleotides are TGTGCCAGCAGCCCGTTAGCGGTGAGGGGCTCCTACGAGCAGTACTTC.

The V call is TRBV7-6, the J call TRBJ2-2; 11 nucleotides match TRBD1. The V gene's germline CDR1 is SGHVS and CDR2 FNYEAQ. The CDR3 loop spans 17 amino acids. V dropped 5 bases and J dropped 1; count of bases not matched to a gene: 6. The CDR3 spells CASSPWGQGVNTGELFF. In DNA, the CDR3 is TGTGCCAGCAGCCCCTGGGGACAGGGGGTGAACACCGGGGAGCTGTTTTTT.

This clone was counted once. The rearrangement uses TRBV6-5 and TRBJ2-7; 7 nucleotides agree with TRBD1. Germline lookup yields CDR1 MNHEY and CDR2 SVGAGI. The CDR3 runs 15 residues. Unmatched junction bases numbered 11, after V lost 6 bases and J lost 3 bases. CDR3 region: CASSSGTAGRYEQYF. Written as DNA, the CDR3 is TGTGCCAGCAGCTCCGGGACAGCCGGACGCTACGAGCAGTACTTC.

The CDR3 region has the DNA TGCGCCAGCAGACTCCCGGGAGAGACTAATTCACCCCTCCACTTT. Protein: CASRLPGETNSPLHF. V gene TRBV5-1 combines with J gene TRBJ1-6, with D uncertain. From germline, CDR1 is SGHRS and CDR2 YFSETQ. V lost 5 bases to trimming and J lost 6 bases, with 15 bases between them. The CDR3 has 15 residues.

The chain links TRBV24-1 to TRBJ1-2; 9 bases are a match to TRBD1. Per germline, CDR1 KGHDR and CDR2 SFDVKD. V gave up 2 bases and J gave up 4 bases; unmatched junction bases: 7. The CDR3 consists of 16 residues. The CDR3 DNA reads TGTGCCACCAGTGATTCCCTCGGACAGGGGAGCTATGGCTACACCTTC. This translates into CATSDSLGQGSYGYTF.

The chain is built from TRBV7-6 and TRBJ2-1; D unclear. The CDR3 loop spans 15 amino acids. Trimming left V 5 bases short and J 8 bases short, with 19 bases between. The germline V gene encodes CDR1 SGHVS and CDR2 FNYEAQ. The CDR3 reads CASSPTLFSSDEQFF. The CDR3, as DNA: TGTGCCAGCAGCCCAACGTTATTCTCTAGTGATGAGCAGTTCTTC.

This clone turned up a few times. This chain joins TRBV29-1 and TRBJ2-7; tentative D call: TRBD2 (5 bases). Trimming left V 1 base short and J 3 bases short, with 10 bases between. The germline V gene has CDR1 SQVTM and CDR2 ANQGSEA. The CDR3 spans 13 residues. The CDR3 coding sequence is TGCAGCGTTGAAGCGGGGTTCGGCTACGAGCAGTACTTC. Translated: CSVEAGFGYEQYF.

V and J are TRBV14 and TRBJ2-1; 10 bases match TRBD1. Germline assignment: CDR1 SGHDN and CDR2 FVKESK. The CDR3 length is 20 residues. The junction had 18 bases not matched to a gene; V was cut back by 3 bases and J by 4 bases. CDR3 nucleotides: TGTGCCAGCAGCCATACCGGGACAGGGGTCGGGGGGAGACGATACAATGAGCAGTTCTTC. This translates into CASSHTGTGVGGRRYNEQFF.

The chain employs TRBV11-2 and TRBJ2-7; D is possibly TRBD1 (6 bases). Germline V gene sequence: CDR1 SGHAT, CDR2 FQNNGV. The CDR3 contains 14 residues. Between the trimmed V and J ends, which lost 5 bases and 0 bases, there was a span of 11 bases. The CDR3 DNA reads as TGTGCCAGCAGCCAGGACAGCTTCTCCTACGAGCAGTACTTC. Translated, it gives CASSQDSFSYEQYF.

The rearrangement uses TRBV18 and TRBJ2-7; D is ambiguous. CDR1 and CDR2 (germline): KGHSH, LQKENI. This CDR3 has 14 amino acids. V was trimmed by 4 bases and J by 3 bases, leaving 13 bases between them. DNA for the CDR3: TGTGCCAGCTCACAATCGATGTCCAGCTACGAGCAGTACTTC. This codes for CASSQSMSSYEQYF.

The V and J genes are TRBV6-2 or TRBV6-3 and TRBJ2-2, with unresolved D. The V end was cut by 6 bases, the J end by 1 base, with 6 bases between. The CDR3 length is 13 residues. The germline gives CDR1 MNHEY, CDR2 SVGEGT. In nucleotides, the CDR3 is TGTGCCAGCAGCTTAGAGAACACCGGGGAGCTGTTTTTT. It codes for CASSLENTGELFF.

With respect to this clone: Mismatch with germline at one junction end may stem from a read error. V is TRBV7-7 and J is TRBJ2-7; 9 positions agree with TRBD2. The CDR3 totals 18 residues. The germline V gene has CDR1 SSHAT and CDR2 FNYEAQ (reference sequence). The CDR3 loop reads CASSLGGGERDPLGEQYF. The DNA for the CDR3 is TGTGCTAGCAGCTTAGGCGGGGGGGAGCGGGACCCTTTGGGAGAGCAGTACTTC. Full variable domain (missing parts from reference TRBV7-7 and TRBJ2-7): GAGVSQSPRYKVTKRGQDVTLRCDPISSHATLYWYQQALGQGPEFLTYFNYEAQPDKSGLPSDRFSAERPEGSISTLTIQRTEQRDSAMYRCASSLGGGERDPLGEQYFGPGTRLTVT.

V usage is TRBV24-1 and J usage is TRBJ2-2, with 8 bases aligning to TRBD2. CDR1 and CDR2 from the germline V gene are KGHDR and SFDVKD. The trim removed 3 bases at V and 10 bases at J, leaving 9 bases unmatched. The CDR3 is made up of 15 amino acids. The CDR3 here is CATSDPGLAPQELFF. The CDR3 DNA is TGTGCCACCAGTGATCCCGGACTAGCTCCCCAGGAGCTGTTTTTT.